Presented here are 21 T cell receptor beta chains from one specimen sequenced in a study of T-cell memory formation after mild COVID-19. TCRdb fed the 5' RACE reads into MiXCR, producing one record per CDR3 protein. This sample has 450,000 to 650,000 distinct CDR3 sequences, with under 20% found just once. Material for sequencing was PBMCs or a T cell subset sorted from them (not recorded which). These receptors were obtained from an adult woman who had mild COVID-19 (a few samples of this study predate the infection). Cell type and time point are not known.

The V gene is TRBV12-3 or TRBV12-4, the J gene TRBJ1-1, with D perhaps TRBD1 (5 bases). V lost 6 bases, J lost 8 bases, and 19 bases lay in between. CDR3 length: 14 residues. The CDR3 region has the DNA TGTGCCAGCAGCCCCCAGGGATTTTCATCAGAAGCTTTCTTT. This codes for CASSPQGFSSEAFF.

The chain carries TRBV6-5 and TRBJ2-5; 10 positions agree with TRBD2. Trimming cost V 2 bases and J 2 bases; bases outside gene matches: 2. Germline-derived CDR1 and CDR2 are MNHEY and SVGAGI. This CDR3 contains 15 residues. CDR3 in DNA: TGTGCCAGCAGTTACATAGCGGGGGGACAAGAGACCCAGTACTTC. The encoded protein is CASSYIAGGQETQYF.

This chain links TRBV5-5 with TRBJ2-5; 8 nucleotides agree with TRBD1. Germline V gene lookup returns CDR1 SGHKS and CDR2 YYEKEE (reference sequence). J lost 5 bases, V lost 4 bases, and 7 bases had no gene match. The CDR3 totals 14 residues. CDR3 in amino acids: CASSGGQGVETQYF. CDR3 in DNA: TGTGCCAGCAGCGGAGGACAGGGAGTGGAGACCCAGTACTTC. Together with reference TRBV5-5 and TRBJ2-5, the CDR3 gives the full variable domain: DAGVTQSPTHLIKTRGQQVTLRCSPISGHKSVSWYQQVLGQGPQFIFQYYEKEERGRGNFPDRFSARQFPNYSSELNVNALLLGDSALYLCASSGGQGVETQYFGPGTRLLVL.

V usage is TRBV5-1 and J usage is TRBJ1-6; D might be TRBD1 (5 bases). The ends were cut back, 1 base at V and 8 bases at J, with 10 bases in the middle. The germline gives CDR1 SGHRS, CDR2 YFSETQ. The CDR3 loop spans 14 amino acids. The CDR3 DNA reads TGCGCCAGCAGCTTGCAGGGAGACCATTCACCCCTCCACTTT. This gives the protein CASSLQGDHSPLHF.

The CDR3: CASSSRGTYNEQFF. CDR3 bases: TGTGCCAGCAGTAGCCGGGGGACCTACAATGAGCAGTTCTTC. This rearrangement joins TRBV13 to TRBJ2-1; D perhaps matches TRBD2 (6 bases). V was clipped by 6 bases and J by 2 bases, with 11 bases between them. CDR1 is PRHDT and CDR2 is FYEKMQ in the germline V gene (reference sequence). The CDR3 has 14 amino acids.

The chain joins TRBV4-1 to TRBJ1-1, with a weak D call TRBD1 (6 bases). Looked up from germline, CDR1 is MGHRA and CDR2 is YSYEKL. Trimming cost V 5 bases and J 1 base, with 11 bases left between them. CDR3 length: 14 amino acids. The CDR3 spells CASSSRQANTEAFF. The DNA for the CDR3 is TGCGCCAGCAGCAGCCGACAGGCGAACACTGAAGCTTTCTTT.

The CDR3 protein is CASSTPLGVGSTDTQYF. The CDR3 DNA sequence: TGTGCCAGCAGTACCCCCCTTGGGGTTGGGAGCACAGATACGCAGTATTTT. The chain links TRBV12-3 or TRBV12-4 to TRBJ2-3, with D uncertain. This CDR3 has 17 amino acids. Trimming took off 5 bases at V and 0 bases at J, with 18 bases between the two ends.

This clonotype was recorded a few times. This chain joins TRBV6-1 and TRBJ1-2, with a tentative D call TRBD1 (6 bases). Germline-derived CDR1 and CDR2 are MNHNS and SASEGT. CDR3 length: 13 residues. Trimming left V 7 bases short and J 6 bases short, with 15 bases between. The CDR3 DNA sequence: TGTGCCAGCATGTACAGGGTCCTTGATGGCTACACCTTC. Protein product: CASMYRVLDGYTF.

This clonotype was seen only a few times. J is TRBJ1-1 and V is TRBV12-3 or TRBV12-4, with D unresolved. The CDR3 loop spans 14 amino acids. Between the trimmed V and J ends, which lost 5 bases and 4 bases, there was a span of 14 bases. Written as DNA, the CDR3 is TGTGCCAGCAGTGTCCGTGAGGTCGGCACTGAAGCTTTCTTT. Its protein product is CASSVREVGTEAFF.

This clonotype was seen many times. The V gene is TRBV30, the J gene TRBJ1-1, with 8 bases identical to TRBD1. CDR1 is GTSNPN and CDR2 is SVGIG in the germline V gene (reference sequence). The CDR3 extends over 13 amino acids. The V segment lost 6 bases and the J segment 4 bases; nucleotides outside the gene matches: 7. CDR3 DNA: TGTGCCTGTCAGGGGGCAAGTTCCACTGAAGCTTTCTTT. Translating it yields CACQGASSTEAFF.

As for this clonotype: This may arise from a read error, as a much more abundant clone is one base away. V usage is TRBV7-2 and J usage is TRBJ2-3; D may correspond to TRBD1 or TRBD2 (5 bases each). The CDR3 totals 14 residues. With 5 bases removed from V and 8 bases from J, the gap between germline ends came to 17 bases. Germline loops: CDR1 SGHTA, CDR2 FQGNSA. The CDR3 nucleotides read TGTGCCAGCAGCCCCCTGGGACGGTTGGGTACGCAGTATTTT. Translated: CASSPLGRLGTQYF.

The J gene is TRBJ1-1, the V gene TRBV7-9; TRBD1 is a possible D gene (6 bases). V dropped 2 bases and J dropped 10 bases, with 20 bases sitting between them. CDR1 is SEHNR and CDR2 is FQNEAQ in the germline V gene (reference sequence). This CDR3 has 15 amino acids. The CDR3 sequence: CASSLRQGSGGRAFF. The DNA of the CDR3 is TGTGCCAGCAGCTTAAGGCAGGGGAGTGGTGGAAGAGCTTTCTTT.

This clonotype appeared a few times. The V call is TRBV4-3, the J call TRBJ2-6; D is ambiguous. Germline V CDR1 and CDR2: LGHNA, YSLEER. V was clipped by 0 bases and J by 4 bases, with 4 bases between them. This CDR3 is built from 14 residues. The DNA for the CDR3 is TGCGCCAGCAGCCAAGATCACGGGGCCAACGTCCTGACTTTC. Protein product: CASSQDHGANVLTF.

This rearrangement joins TRBV6-5 to TRBJ2-5, with TRBD1 matching over 7 bases. V trimming: 10 bases; J trimming: 5 bases; junction bases outside the gene matches: 7. The length of the CDR3 is 12 residues. Germline loops: CDR1 MNHEY, CDR2 SVGAGI. This chain's CDR3 is CATQQGLETQYF. The CDR3 DNA reads TGTGCCACCCAACAGGGGTTGGAGACCCAGTACTTC.

V is TRBV7-6 and J is TRBJ1-1; D ambiguous. Germline V gives CDR1 SGHVS, CDR2 FNYEAQ. CDR3 length equals 15 residues. Deletions cut 0 bases from V and 0 bases from J, with 8 bases between. This CDR3 reads CASSLADYMNTEAFF. CDR3 bases: TGTGCCAGCAGCTTAGCGGACTACATGAACACTGAAGCTTTCTTT.

The chain is built from TRBV5-1 and TRBJ2-3; 10 bases are shared with TRBD2. J was trimmed by 2 bases and V by 7 bases; bases with no gene match: 10. Per germline, CDR1 SGHRS and CDR2 YFSETQ. This CDR3 region has 16 residues. CDR3 in DNA: TGCGCCAGCGCCCCTACTAGCGGGGTTTACACAGATACGCAGTATTTT. Its protein is CASAPTSGVYTDTQYF.

The chain has TRBV9 and TRBJ2-3; D remains unclear. V lost 1 base, J lost 3 bases, and 18 bases lay in between. In germline, CDR1 is SGDLS, CDR2 YYNGEE. CDR3 length: 17 amino acids. CDR3 region: CASSVRGSRTVTDTQYF. The CDR3 DNA sequence: TGTGCCAGCAGCGTACGTGGTAGCCGAACTGTGACAGATACGCAGTATTTT.

This clonotype has just a few counts. This chain links TRBV12-3 or TRBV12-4 with TRBJ2-2, with unresolved D. CDR3 size: 13 residues. The V end was cut by 6 bases, the J end by 4 bases, with 9 bases between. CDR3 sequence: CASSRYSTGELFF. CDR3 sequence (DNA): TGTGCCAGCAGCCGTTACAGCACCGGGGAGCTGTTTTTT.

This clonotype turned up a few times. This rearrangement joins TRBV2 to TRBJ2-4; D is uncertain. The CDR3 length is 14 residues. The V end lost 8 bases, the J end lost 4 bases, and 15 bases lay between the germline ends. Germline CDR1 and CDR2: SNHLY and FYNNEI. CDR3 sequence (DNA): TGTGCCAGCTTTGGTATGGACGGAAAAAACATTCAGTACTTC. Protein sequence: CASFGMDGKNIQYF.

Only a few counts were recorded for this clonotype. The chain joins TRBV4-1 to TRBJ1-6, with 10 bases lining up with TRBD1. Trimming cost V 3 bases and J 9 bases; bases outside gene matches: 5. The CDR3 runs 15 residues. Germline loops: CDR1 MGHRA, CDR2 YSYEKL. The CDR3 spells CASSHGTGVRSPLHF. In DNA, the CDR3 is TGCGCCAGCAGCCACGGGACAGGGGTACGTTCACCCCTCCACTTT.

In DNA, the CDR3 is TGTGCCAGCAGCCCCGGAGGGCGTAAGTTCTTC. The encoded protein is CASSPGGRKFF. V is TRBV12-3 or TRBV12-4 and J is TRBJ2-1, with D possibly matching TRBD2 (6 bases). This CDR3 comprises 11 residues. The V and J ends lost 6 bases and 14 bases respectively, with 14 bases between them.